The clone carrying this T cell receptor beta chain was counted many times. Trimming took 5 bases from V and 0 from J; bases not matched to a gene: 4. Germline values: CDR1 SGHTA, CDR2 FQGNSA. This CDR3 has 15 residues. The data belong to a study of regulatory T cells in long-lasting Graves disease. About the research overall: Over 5 years on antithyroid drugs plus positive TSH receptor antibodies marked Graves' disease as persistent.

Time point indicated: persistent/refractory GD, antithyroid drugs over 5 years with positive TRAb. The TCR library used RNA extracted from PBMCs. Library construction for TCR beta used iRepertoire HTBI primers and Arm-PCR of CDR3 regions. MiXCR, applied by TCRdb to the multiplex PCR reads, yields one record per CDR3 protein. The data hold about 470,000 distinct CDR3 sequences, with about 20% observed a single time. The source was peripheral blood mononuclear cells (PBMCs), collected when the disease was refractory, from a patient treated with antithyroid drugs. The TCR originated in a female donor with Graves disease. The chain is built from TRBV7-2 and TRBJ2-7, with 10 bases that match TRBD1. The CDR3 loop is CASSMDRGSSYEQYF. The CDR3, as DNA: TGTGCCAGCAGCATGGACAGGGGGAGCTCCTACGAGCAGTACTTC.